The 30 T cell receptor beta chains listed next were all sequenced from one sample in a study of CD8 T cells in ankylosing spondylitis. A single record per CDR3 protein comes from TCRdb applying MiXCR to the 5' RACE reads. The sample lists 85,000 to 100,000 distinct CDR3 sequences, about 9% occurring once. The sequencing sample was made of blood, either unsorted or a sorted T cell fraction (not recorded which). The receptors were gathered from a male donor with ankylosing spondylitis or in good health (not recorded which).

This clonotype was recorded at least ten times. The V and J genes are TRBV7-2 and TRBJ2-5, with 8 nucleotides matching TRBD1. This CDR3 has 14 residues. The V gene's germline CDR1 is SGHTA and CDR2 FQGNSA. V gave up 5 bases and J gave up 5 bases; unmatched junction bases: 7. The CDR3: CASSTRTGRETQYF. For the CDR3, the DNA is TGTGCCAGCAGCACCCGGACAGGGCGGGAGACCCAGTACTTC.

The chain couples TRBV6-7 to TRBJ1-1, with 7 nucleotides matching TRBD1. TRBV6-7 is an open reading frame whose function is uncertain. The CDR3 loop spans 15 amino acids. The CDR3 coding sequence is TGTTTAGAGTGGAGTCCGGGACAGTGGAACACTGAAGCTTTCTTT. Its translation is CLEWSPGQWNTEAFF.

V usage is TRBV7-9 and J usage is TRBJ2-3, with a possible D match to TRBD2 (5 bases). CDR3 size: 16 residues. V shed 4 bases and J shed 0 bases, with 14 bases lying between them. Looked up from germline, CDR1 is SEHNR and CDR2 is FQNEAQ (reference sequence). The CDR3 coding sequence is TGTGCCAGCAGCTCCCGGCTAGCTGGTAGCACAGATACGCAGTATTTT. It specifies CASSSRLAGSTDTQYF. Complete variable domain (other parts from reference TRBV7-9 and TRBJ2-3): DTGVSQNPRHKITKRGQNVTFRCDPISEHNRLYWYRQTLGQGPEFLTYFQNEAQLEKSRLLSDRFSAERPKGSFSTLEIQRTEQGDSAMYLCASSSRLAGSTDTQYFGPGTRLTVL.

This clonotype appeared many times. Written as DNA, the CDR3 is TGTGCCAGCAGCGACAGGGGGGAGAATGAGCAGTTCTTC. Protein: CASSDRGENEQFF. V is TRBV9 and J is TRBJ2-1; 8 nucleotides agree with TRBD1. Germline V gene lookup returns CDR1 SGDLS and CDR2 YYNGEE. CDR3 size: 13 residues. The J segment lost 7 bases and the V segment lost 3 bases, leaving 3 bases of the junction unmatched.

The V gene is TRBV28, the J gene TRBJ2-2; D tentatively fits TRBD1 or TRBD2 (5 bases each). V shed 11 bases and J shed 5 bases, with 15 bases lying between them. Per germline, CDR1 MDHEN and CDR2 SYDVKM. The CDR3 length is 13 residues. CDR3 nucleotide sequence: TGTGCCTGCACTAGGGGTCGGACCGGGGAGCTGTTTTTT. It is translated as CACTRGRTGELFF.

In its sample, this clonotype was seen many times. The CDR3 spells CASMISSGNTIYF. DNA of the CDR3: TGTGCCAGCATGATTAGCTCTGGAAACACCATATATTTT. The chain uses TRBV2 and TRBJ1-3; D uncertain. V lost 7 bases and J 0 bases, leaving 7 bases between the germline ends. Germline CDR1 and CDR2: SNHLY and FYNNEI. The CDR3 totals 13 residues.

This clonotype has at least ten counts. V usage is TRBV20-1 and J usage is TRBJ2-2; 9 bases are a match to TRBD1. The J segment lost 5 bases and the V segment lost 3 bases, leaving 4 bases of the junction unmatched. CDR1 and CDR2 (germline): DFQATT, SNEGSKA (reference sequence). CDR3 length equals 14 residues. CDR3 nucleotides: TGCAGTGCTAGCCCGGACAGGGGTACCGGGGAGCTGTTTTTT. Amino acids: CSASPDRGTGELFF.

This clonotype has just a few counts. V gene TRBV21-1 combines with J gene TRBJ2-1; the DNA was not used to check the table's D call, TRBD1. TRBV21-1 corresponds to a pseudogene. This CDR3 is built from 15 residues. CDR3 nucleotide sequence: TGTGCCAGCAAGGACAGGGCCCCTCCCTACAATGAGCAGTTCTTC. Protein product: CASKDRAPPYNEQFF.

This clonotype came up many times. The J gene is TRBJ1-4, the V gene TRBV7-9; 8 bases are shared with TRBD1. CDR1 is SEHNR, CDR2 FQNEAQ, per germline (reference sequence). The CDR3 is 18 residues long. With V trimmed by 5 bases and J by 5 bases, 16 bases remained unmatched. As DNA, the CDR3 is TGTGCCAGCAGCACAATACCGCGTGGACAGGGACGAAATGAAAAACTGTTTTTT. Translation gives CASSTIPRGQGRNEKLFF.

On this clonotype itself: This may stem from a read error, because a much larger clone lies one nucleotide away. The rearrangement uses TRBV29-1 and TRBJ2-3; possibly TRBD2 for D (6 bases). Per the germline V gene, CDR1 is SQVTM and CDR2 is ANQGSEA. The CDR3 length is 12 residues. DNA for the CDR3: TGCACCATTGGGGGGTACACAGATAGGCAGTATTTT. The encoded protein is CTIGGYTDRQYF.

This clonotype has at least ten counts. The chain couples TRBV5-1 to TRBJ2-3; 11 bases match TRBD2. With 2 bases clipped from V and 5 bases from J, the junction kept 7 bases outside the gene matches. Germline assignment: CDR1 SGHRS and CDR2 YFSETQ. The CDR3 is 16 residues long. The CDR3 sequence: CASSFQTSGGGDTQYF. The CDR3 DNA sequence: TGCGCCAGCAGCTTCCAAACTAGCGGGGGCGGAGATACGCAGTATTTT.

The table lists this clonotype with a few counts. V usage is TRBV5-1 and J usage is TRBJ2-7; 10 nucleotides match TRBD1. The germline CDR1 and CDR2 sequences are SGHRS and YFSETQ. Unmatched junction bases numbered 6, after V lost 4 bases and J lost 5 bases. The CDR3 spans 14 residues. DNA for the CDR3: TGCGCCAGCAGCCGGGGACAGGGGACCGACGAGCAGTACTTC. Translating gives CASSRGQGTDEQYF.

The sample holds many counts of this clonotype. The chain uses TRBV12-3 or TRBV12-4 and TRBJ1-1; TRBD1 aligns across 9 bases. This CDR3 spans 12 amino acids. J gave up 8 bases and V 5 bases, and 3 bases lay outside the gene matches. Written as DNA, the CDR3 is TGTGCCAGCAGTCCCGGACAGGGGGAAGCTTTCTTT. It is translated as CASSPGQGEAFF.

This clonotype was seen many times. J is TRBJ1-5 and V is TRBV9, with TRBD1 matching 7 bases. The V and J ends lost 4 bases and 7 bases, in that order; junction bases with no gene match: 8. The length of the CDR3 is 14 residues. The germline V gene has CDR1 SGDLS and CDR2 YYNGEE. The CDR3 protein is CASSPGGNRQPQHF. The CDR3 DNA is TGTGCCAGCAGCCCAGGGGGTAACCGGCAGCCCCAGCATTTT.

This clonotype was seen repeatedly, ten times or more. This chain uses TRBV20-1 with TRBJ2-7, with TRBD1 identical over 11 bases. Germline V lookup: CDR1 DFQATT, CDR2 SNEGSKA (reference sequence). Trimming took 4 bases from V and 1 from J; bases not matched to a gene: 9. This CDR3 spans 16 amino acids. This CDR3 is CSATDRGTGGSYEQYF. The CDR3 DNA follows: TGCAGTGCTACCGACCGAGGGACAGGGGGTTCCTACGAGCAGTACTTC.

This clonotype was counted ten times or more. The rearrangement joins TRBV9 to TRBJ2-5; D gene ambiguous. Trimming shortened V by 0 bases and J by 5 bases, and 5 bases separated the two germline ends. Germline V CDR1 and CDR2: SGDLS, YYNGEE. This CDR3 region has 12 residues. This CDR3 reads CASSVGGETQYF. The CDR3 DNA follows: TGTGCCAGCAGCGTAGGTGGGGAGACCCAGTACTTC.

This clonotype has ten or more counts. The V and J genes are TRBV12-3 or TRBV12-4 and TRBJ2-4; D tentatively reads TRBD1 or TRBD2 (5 bases each). The CDR3 consists of 15 residues. Trimming took off 5 bases at V and 1 base at J, with 12 bases between the two ends. CDR3 coding DNA: TGTGCCAGCAGTGTGAGGGGTGGGGCCAAAAACATTCAGTACTTC. It encodes CASSVRGGAKNIQYF.

In regard to this clonotype: A read error may explain this, as a much larger clone is one base away. The V gene is TRBV2, the J gene TRBJ2-6; 7 nucleotides align to TRBD1. Per germline, CDR1 SNHLY and CDR2 FYNNEI. The CDR3 is 15 residues long. CDR3 sequence (DNA): TGTGCCAGCAGCGTAACAGGGGACGGGGCCAACGTCCCGACTTTC. This sequence encodes CASSVTGDGANVPTF.

In its sample, this clonotype was seen many times. The chain has TRBV12-5 and TRBJ2-1; D is ambiguous. CDR1 is LGHNT and CDR2 is FRNRAP in the germline V gene. The CDR3 extends over 10 amino acids. The V end lost 4 bases, the J end lost 6 bases, and 1 base lay between the germline ends. The CDR3 DNA reads as TGTGCTAGTGGTTCCAATGAGCAGTTCTTC. This encodes CASGSNEQFF. The variable domain in full, completed from reference TRBV12-5 and TRBJ2-1, reads DARVTQTPRHKVTEMGQEVTMRCQPILGHNTVFWYRQTMMQGLELLAYFRNRAPLDDSGMPKDRFSAEMPDATLATLKIQPSEPRDSAVYFCASGSNEQFFGPGTRLTVL.

As concerns this clonotype: This may stem from a read error, because a much larger clone lies one nucleotide away. This chain links TRBV15 with TRBJ2-5; possible D gene TRBD1, 5 bases. Germline V gene lookup returns CDR1 LNHNV and CDR2 YYDKDF (reference sequence). This CDR3 is built from 13 residues. V lost 0 bases, J lost 9 bases, and 11 bases lay in between. The CDR3 DNA follows: TGTGCCACCAGCAGAGACCTGGAAGGGGCCCAGTACTTC. The encoded protein is CATSRDLEGAQYF.

At least ten counts were recorded for this clonotype. V and J are TRBV28 and TRBJ2-7; D could derive from TRBD1 or TRBD2 (5 bases each). Germline V gene sequence: CDR1 MDHEN, CDR2 SYDVKM. The ends were cut back, 1 base at V and 2 bases at J, with 18 bases in the middle. The CDR3 has 17 residues. The CDR3 coding sequence is TGTGCCAGCAGTTTATATTGGACGGGGCGGCTAACCTACGAGCAGTACTTC. It yields the protein CASSLYWTGRLTYEQYF. The full variable domain, its missing parts supplied by reference TRBV28 and TRBJ2-7, is DVKVTQSSRYLVKRTGEKVFLECVQDMDHENMFWYRQDPGLGLRLIYFSYDVKMKEKGDIPEGYSVSREKKERFSLILESASTNQTSMYLCASSLYWTGRLTYEQYFGPGTRLTVT.

Many counts were recorded for this clonotype. The chain employs TRBV13 and TRBJ2-5; TRBD2 is a possible D gene (5 bases). This CDR3 comprises 14 residues. Trimming removed 0 bases at V and 2 bases at J, with 7 bases between. Germline V gene data show CDR1 as PRHDT and CDR2 as FYEKMQ (reference sequence). CDR3 sequence: CASSLGEEQETQYF. CDR3 DNA: TGTGCCAGCAGCTTAGGGGAGGAGCAAGAGACCCAGTACTTC.

This clonotype was seen more than once but under ten times. The rearrangement uses TRBV7-8 and TRBJ1-5; tentatively, D is TRBD1 (6 bases). Germline lookup yields CDR1 SGHVS and CDR2 FQNEAQ. The CDR3 sequence is 16 residues long. Deletions cut 5 bases from V and 0 bases from J, with 14 bases between. The CDR3 loop reads CASSRDTGYSNQPQHF. DNA of the CDR3: TGTGCCAGCAGCCGGGACACCGGCTATAGCAATCAGCCCCAGCATTTT. The variable domain in full, with the rest retrieved from reference TRBV7-8 and TRBJ1-5, is GAGVSQSPRYKVAKRGQDVALRCDPISGHVSLFWYQQALGQGPEFLTYFQNEAQLDKSGLPSDRFFAERPEGSVSTLKIQRTQQEDSAVYLCASSRDTGYSNQPQHFGDGTRLSIL.

This clonotype was seen at least ten times. V is TRBV24-1 and J is TRBJ2-7; D is unclear. This CDR3 comprises 15 residues. Trimming left V 7 bases short and J 0 bases short, with 15 bases between. Per germline, CDR1 KGHDR and CDR2 SFDVKD. CDR3 nucleotides: TGTGCCACCAGGGAAAGGGCAGGATCCTCCTACGAGCAGTACTTC. Protein product: CATRERAGSSYEQYF.

This clonotype showed up many times. The chain uses TRBV12-3 or TRBV12-4 and TRBJ1-5, with 8 positions matching TRBD1. The CDR3 covers 15 residues. Unmatched junction bases numbered 10, after V lost 6 bases and J lost 6 bases. The CDR3 DNA reads TGTGCCAGCAGCCAAACCGGACAGGGAAGTCAGCCCCAGCATTTT. This gives the protein CASSQTGQGSQPQHF.

This clonotype was counted ten times or more. This chain uses TRBV28 with TRBJ2-6; D gene unclear. Germline assignment: CDR1 MDHEN and CDR2 SYDVKM. This CDR3 has 18 residues. Trimming shortened V by 3 bases and J by 1 base, and 16 bases separated the two germline ends. This chain's CDR3 is CASSFVFFPDSGANVLTF. The CDR3 DNA reads as TGTGCCAGCAGTTTTGTGTTTTTCCCCGATTCTGGGGCCAACGTCCTGACTTTC.

This clonotype was observed at least ten times. The chain recombines TRBV7-2 with TRBJ1-3, with D unresolved. The length of the CDR3 is 14 residues. V lost 0 bases and J lost 0, with 3 bases in between. Germline V lookup: CDR1 SGHTA, CDR2 FQGNSA. The CDR3 protein is CASSLAISGNTIYF. DNA of the CDR3: TGTGCCAGCAGCTTAGCGATCTCTGGAAACACCATATATTTT.

This clonotype came up many times. The J gene is TRBJ1-2, the V gene TRBV12-3 or TRBV12-4; D gene unclear. This CDR3 spans 14 amino acids. V shed 4 bases and J shed 0 bases, with 9 bases lying between them. CDR3 nucleotides: TGTGCCAGCAGTTGGGCAGAGACTAACTATGGCTACACCTTC. Residues: CASSWAETNYGYTF.

This clonotype showed up many times. J is TRBJ1-2 and V is TRBV5-6; the D is unclear. V lost 2 bases, J lost 8 bases, and 7 bases lay in between. This CDR3 comprises 11 residues. Germline CDR1 is SGHDT and CDR2 is YYEEEE. The CDR3 region is CASSLLEGYTF. CDR3 DNA sequence: TGTGCCAGCAGCTTACTAGAAGGCTACACCTTC.

In its sample, this clonotype was seen many times. The CDR3 sequence is CSAAKGNNEKLFF. The CDR3 coding sequence is TGCAGCGCCGCAAAAGGGAATAATGAAAAACTGTTTTTT. This rearrangement joins TRBV29-1 to TRBJ1-4; D gene unclear. V was cut by 7 bases and J by 4 bases, with 13 bases left in between. The CDR3 loop spans 13 amino acids. CDR1 is SQVTM and CDR2 is ANQGSEA in the germline V gene.